A single sample is the source of the 21 T cell receptor beta chains below, sequenced in a study of blood T cell repertoires in COVID-19. Assay used: immunoSEQ multiplex PCR; TCRdb lists only in-frame clones, some missing. The sample lists over 250,000 clones; roughly 85% were seen once. The sequenced sample consisted of peripheral blood. These receptors originate from an older woman with acute or convalescent COVID-19.

Comment on this clone: This sample also contains other DNA sequences that code for the same CDR3. The DNA of the CDR3 is TGCGCCAGCAGCTCAGGGGGGCCTGGAAACACCATATATTTT. Protein sequence: CASSSGGPGNTIYF. The chain uses TRBV5-1 and TRBJ1-3; 7 nucleotides line up with TRBD1. V trimming: 3 bases; J trimming: 2 bases; junction bases outside the gene matches: 2. The CDR3 is made up of 14 amino acids. Germline V gives CDR1 SGHRS, CDR2 YFSETQ.

This chain joins TRBV2 and TRBJ1-1; a possible D gene is TRBD1 (5 bases). The CDR3 sequence is 14 residues long. The ends were cut back, 6 bases at V and 5 bases at J, with 16 bases in the middle. Germline CDR1 is SNHLY and CDR2 is FYNNEI. The CDR3 DNA reads TGTGCCAGCAGCTACGCGGGGGTAAAGACTGAAGCTTTCTTT. Protein: CASSYAGVKTEAFF.

V usage is TRBV7-9 and J usage is TRBJ1-4, with D unclear. The CDR3 spans 15 residues. The V gene's germline CDR1 is SEHNR and CDR2 FQNEAQ (reference sequence). V was pared by 0 bases and J by 4 bases, with 9 bases between. The CDR3 region is CASSLAEVFNEKLFF. CDR3 coding DNA: TGTGCCAGCAGCTTAGCTGAGGTATTTAATGAAAAACTGTTTTTT.

The chain uses TRBV2 and TRBJ2-3; TRBD2 is a possible D gene (6 bases). Germline-derived CDR1 and CDR2 are SNHLY and FYNNEI. V was shortened by 3 bases and J by 6 bases, with 19 bases between the two germline ends. The CDR3 has 16 residues. DNA of the CDR3: TGTGCCAGCAGTGACGGGCCGACTAGGAGTACGGATACGCAGTATTTT. Translating it yields CASSDGPTRSTDTQYF.

The chain uses TRBV19 and TRBJ2-2; 12 bases agree with TRBD2. The CDR3 contains 15 residues. Germline V gives CDR1 LNHDA, CDR2 SQIVND (reference sequence). V dropped 4 bases and J dropped 9; count of bases not matched to a gene: 6. The CDR3 loop reads CASSTLAGGPRELFF. The CDR3 region has the DNA TGTGCCAGTAGTACCCTAGCGGGGGGGCCGAGGGAGCTGTTTTTT.

The J gene is TRBJ1-5, the V gene TRBV19, with unresolved D. The length of the CDR3 is 17 residues. V was pared by 1 base and J by 0 bases, with 13 bases between. Germline assignment: CDR1 LNHDA and CDR2 SQIVND (reference sequence). CDR3 in DNA: TGTGCCAGTAGTATAGGACTATGGGCAGCTAGCAATCAGCCCCAGCATTTT. Translated: CASSIGLWAASNQPQHF.

A few counts support this clone. The chain has TRBV27 and TRBJ1-2; 7 bases align to TRBD1. The germline gives CDR1 MNHEY, CDR2 SMNVEV (reference sequence). This CDR3 comprises 15 residues. J gave up 4 bases and V 3 bases, and 8 bases lay outside the gene matches. The CDR3 DNA reads TGTGCCAGCAGTTTGGTAAAGGGGGCTGGCTATGGCTACACCTTC. Residues: CASSLVKGAGYGYTF.

The chain carries TRBV5-4 and TRBJ2-1, with 11 bases identical to TRBD1. Germline lookup yields CDR1 SGHNT and CDR2 YYREEE (reference sequence). The CDR3 contains 15 residues. Trimming cost V 5 bases and J 2 bases; bases outside gene matches: 3. The CDR3 reads CASRSDRGPYNEQFF. CDR3 in DNA: TGTGCCAGCAGGTCGGACAGGGGGCCCTACAATGAGCAGTTCTTC.

This sequence joins TRBV6-5 and TRBJ1-1; TRBD1 aligns across 8 bases. This CDR3 is built from 15 residues. Losses at the gene ends were 7 bases for V and 0 bases for J; bases not matched to a gene: 7. Germline-derived CDR1 and CDR2 are MNHEY and SVGAGI. The chain's CDR3 is CASTGRGHLNTEAFF. The CDR3 DNA follows: TGTGCCAGCACGGGCAGGGGGCATCTGAACACTGAAGCTTTCTTT.

J is TRBJ2-2 and V is TRBV5-4; 7 nucleotides match TRBD2. Germline V gene lookup returns CDR1 SGHNT and CDR2 YYREEE (reference sequence). J lost 1 base, V lost 3 bases, and 6 bases had no gene match. The CDR3 length is 16 residues. The CDR3 nucleotides are TGTGCCAGCAGCTCCCCCAGCGGGGAGAACACCGGGGAGCTGTTTTTT. It codes for CASSSPSGENTGELFF.

The V and J genes are TRBV19 and TRBJ1-5, with 9 bases lining up with TRBD1. Looked up from germline, CDR1 is LNHDA and CDR2 is SQIVND (reference sequence). The V segment lost 6 bases and the J segment 7 bases; nucleotides outside the gene matches: 4. The CDR3 is 13 amino acids. The DNA for the CDR3 is TGTGCCAGTAGGACAGGGGGGAACCAGCCCCAGCATTTT. Its translation: CASRTGGNQPQHF.

This clone was recorded once. The chain has TRBV14 and TRBJ1-2, with D unresolved. The CDR3 has 15 amino acids. Deletions cut 4 bases from V and 4 bases from J, with 16 bases between. CDR1 and CDR2 from the germline V gene are SGHDN and FVKESK. DNA for the CDR3: TGTGCCAGCAGCCCCAATTCGGCGGTCACCTATGGCTACACCTTC. Translated: CASSPNSAVTYGYTF.

This chain uses TRBV6-5 with TRBJ2-6, with a weak D call TRBD2 (5 bases). Trimming pared 6 bases from V and 3 bases from J, leaving 12 bases between. CDR3 size: 15 residues. The germline CDR1 and CDR2 sequences are MNHEY and SVGAGI. The CDR3 region is CASSPGEGGANVLTF. The CDR3 nucleotides are TGTGCCAGCAGCCCCGGCGAGGGTGGGGCCAACGTCCTGACTTTC.

The chain has TRBV5-5 and TRBJ1-1; a possible D gene is TRBD1 (5 bases). CDR1 is SGHKS, CDR2 YYEKEE, per germline (reference sequence). Trimming removed 3 bases from V and 0 bases from J, with 9 bases in between. The CDR3 contains 14 residues. CDR3 bases: TGTGCCAGCAGCTCAGGACACTTGAACACTGAAGCTTTCTTT. Encoded protein: CASSSGHLNTEAFF.

This rearrangement joins TRBV5-1 to TRBJ2-7, with D possibly TRBD2 on 5 matching bases. The CDR3 length is 15 residues. Germline V gene sequence: CDR1 SGHRS, CDR2 YFSETQ. V lost 4 bases and J 5 bases, leaving 19 bases between the germline ends. The CDR3 sequence is CASSPGSLGVHEQYF. In nucleotides, the CDR3 is TGCGCCAGCAGCCCGGGGTCGTTAGGAGTCCACGAGCAGTACTTC.

The chain joins TRBV6-4 to TRBJ2-3, with D maybe TRBD2 (6 bases). Trimming cost V 4 bases and J 4 bases, with 9 bases left between them. The length of the CDR3 is 13 residues. In germline, CDR1 is MRHNA, CDR2 SNTAGT. Here the CDR3 reads CASSGGEADTQYF. The DNA for the CDR3 is TGTGCCAGCAGTGGCGGGGAGGCAGATACGCAGTATTTT.

The chain uses TRBV7-9 and TRBJ2-2, with 9 bases lining up with TRBD1. Trimming removed 5 bases from V and 7 bases from J; junction bases left unmatched: 11. Germline loops: CDR1 SEHNR, CDR2 FQNEAQ (reference sequence). This CDR3 comprises 16 residues. CDR3 residues: CASSPEAGTGHGELFF. DNA of the CDR3: TGTGCCAGCAGCCCCGAAGCCGGGACAGGGCACGGGGAGCTGTTTTTT.

This chain joins TRBV4-1 and TRBJ1-1; TRBD1 is a possible D gene (6 bases). CDR1 is MGHRA, CDR2 YSYEKL, per germline. V lost 2 bases to trimming and J lost 2 bases, with 12 bases between them. This CDR3 is 15 amino acids long. CDR3 coding DNA: TGCGCCAGCAGCCAACCATTAGGGGGTAACACTGAAGCTTTCTTT. Translation: CASSQPLGGNTEAFF.

The rearrangement links TRBV15 to TRBJ1-3; 7 bases are a match to TRBD1. This CDR3 has 18 amino acids. V gave up 0 bases and J gave up 0 bases; unmatched junction bases: 8. CDR1 and CDR2 (germline): LNHNV, YYDKDF (reference sequence). The CDR3 here is CATSRDIPQGGSGNTIYF. DNA for the CDR3: TGTGCCACCAGCAGAGATATCCCCCAGGGGGGCTCTGGAAACACCATATATTTT. The full variable domain, in which reference TRBV15 and TRBJ1-3 provide the parts outside the CDR3, is DAMVIQNPRYQVTQFGKPVTLSCSQTLNHNVMYWYQQKSSQAPKLLFHYYDKDFNNEADTPDNFQSRRPNTSFCFLDIRSPGLGDTAMYLCATSRDIPQGGSGNTIYFGEGSWLTVV.

V and J are TRBV12-3 or TRBV12-4 and TRBJ1-1, with D possibly matching TRBD1 (5 bases). The germline V and J ends were trimmed by 4 bases and 10 bases, with 16 bases remaining between them. The CDR3 has 13 residues. The CDR3 spells CASSSQRAGGAFF. Here the CDR3 DNA reads TGTGCCAGCAGTTCACAAAGGGCCGGGGGAGCTTTCTTT.

The chain couples TRBV11-2 to TRBJ1-6; D call uncertain. V gave up 1 base and J gave up 10 bases, with 8 bases separating them. CDR1 SGHAT and CDR2 FQNNGV come from the germline V gene. The CDR3 runs to 13 residues. The CDR3 nucleotides read TGTGCCAGCAGCTTAGTGGAGAGATCACCCCTCCACTTT. It translates to CASSLVERSPLHF. The entire variable domain, with the rest obtained from reference TRBV11-2 and TRBJ1-6, is as follows: EAGVAQSPRYKIIEKRQSVAFWCNPISGHATLYWYQQILGQGPKLLIQFQNNGVVDDSQLPKDRFSAERLKGVDSTLKIQPAKLEDSAVYLCASSLVERSPLHFGNGTRLTVT.